Detailed here is one T cell receptor beta chain. Its antigen is unidentified. The CDR3 has 16 amino acids. V dropped 0 bases and J dropped 6 bases, with 15 bases sitting between them. The germline V gene has CDR1 SGHDT and CDR2 YYEEEE. In the PCR, 60 Vbeta and 13 Jbeta primers were used. Method: immunoSEQ multiplex PCR; TCRdb's copy keeps in-frame clones and lacks some. The top ten hold about 8.9% of the sample, which has 100,000 to 150,000 clones, 80% seen once. This specimen comes from a study of cytomegalovirus exposure and HLA in healthy donors. Whole-study results and caveats: In a later analysis, TCR beta V- and J-gene trimming was associated with a missense DCLRE1C variant. Per a later analysis, 18,000 or so TCR beta sequences showed association with HLA alleles at 0.05 false discovery rate. Associated with cytomegalovirus, according to the listing, were 150 to 200 TCR beta chains.

The receptor's source is a man younger than 45 in good health and CMV-seropositive. The sequenced sample was PBMCs. The rearrangement uses TRBV5-6 and TRBJ2-2, with D perhaps matching TRBD1 (6 bases). CDR3: CASSLGPGDAAGELFF. In DNA, the CDR3 is TGTGCCAGCAGCTTGGGGCCAGGGGATGCCGCCGGGGAGCTGTTTTTT.